This T cell receptor beta chain was observed in a study of blood T cell repertoires in COVID-19. The age range of participants was about 18 to 90 years, with residence in some 25 US areas. V was cut by 2 bases and J by 0 bases, with 7 bases left in between. Germline-derived CDR1 and CDR2 are MNHEY and SMNVEV (reference sequence). The CDR3 loop spans 14 amino acids. Only in-frame clones appear in the TCRdb table, and some are missing; sequencing was by immunoSEQ multiplex PCR. The data show around 130,000 clones, over 80% seen once. The TCR sequence derives from a young man who had recovered from COVID-19. Sequenced material: PBMCs or T cells enriched from blood (not recorded which). The V call is TRBV27, the J call TRBJ1-1; D perhaps matches TRBD1 (5 bases). As DNA, the CDR3 is TGTGCCAGCAGTTTAGGGGCAATGAACACTGAAGCTTTCTTT. This encodes CASSLGAMNTEAFF.